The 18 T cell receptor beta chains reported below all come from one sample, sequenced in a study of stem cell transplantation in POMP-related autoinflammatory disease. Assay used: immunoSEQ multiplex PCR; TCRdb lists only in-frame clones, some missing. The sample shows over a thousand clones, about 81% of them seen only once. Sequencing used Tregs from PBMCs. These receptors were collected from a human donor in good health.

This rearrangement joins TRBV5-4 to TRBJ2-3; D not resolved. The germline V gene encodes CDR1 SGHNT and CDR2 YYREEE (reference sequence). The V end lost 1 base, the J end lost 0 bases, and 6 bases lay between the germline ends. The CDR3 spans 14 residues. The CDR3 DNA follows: TGTGCCAGCAGCTTGTCGTCGAGCACAGATACGCAGTATTTT. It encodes CASSLSSSTDTQYF. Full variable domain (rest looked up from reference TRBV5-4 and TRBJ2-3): ETGVTQSPTHLIKTRGQQVTLRCSSQSGHNTVSWYQQALGQGPQFIFQYYREEENGRGNFPPRFSGLQFPNYSSELNVNALELDDSALYLCASSLSSSTDTQYFGPGTRLTVL.

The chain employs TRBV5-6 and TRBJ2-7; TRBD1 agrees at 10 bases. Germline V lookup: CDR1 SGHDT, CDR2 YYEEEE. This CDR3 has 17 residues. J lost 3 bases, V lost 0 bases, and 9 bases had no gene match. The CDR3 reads CASSLVGWGTGVYEQYF. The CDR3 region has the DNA TGTGCCAGCAGCTTGGTGGGTTGGGGGACAGGGGTCTACGAGCAGTACTTC.

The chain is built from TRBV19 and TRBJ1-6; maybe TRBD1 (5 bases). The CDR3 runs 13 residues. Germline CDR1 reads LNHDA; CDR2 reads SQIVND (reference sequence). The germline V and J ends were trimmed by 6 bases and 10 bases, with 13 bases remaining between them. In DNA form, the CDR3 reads TGTGCCAGTAGCCCCGGGGGAGAGTCACCCCTCCACTTT. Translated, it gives CASSPGGESPLHF.

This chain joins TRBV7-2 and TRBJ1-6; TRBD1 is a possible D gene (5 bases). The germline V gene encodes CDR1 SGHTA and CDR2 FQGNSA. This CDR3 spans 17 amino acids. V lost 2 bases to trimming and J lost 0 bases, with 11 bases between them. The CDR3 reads CASSLNRPSSYNSPLHF. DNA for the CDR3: TGTGCCAGCAGCTTAAACAGGCCGAGCTCCTATAATTCACCCCTCCACTTT.

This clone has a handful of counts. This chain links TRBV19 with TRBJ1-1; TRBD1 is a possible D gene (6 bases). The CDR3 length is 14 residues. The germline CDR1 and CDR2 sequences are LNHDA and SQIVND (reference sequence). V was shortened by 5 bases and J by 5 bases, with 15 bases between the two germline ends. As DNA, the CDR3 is TGTGCCAGTAGTGTATACTCAGGGGCGACTGAAGCTTTCTTT. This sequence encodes CASSVYSGATEAFF. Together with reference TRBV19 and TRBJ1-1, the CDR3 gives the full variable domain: DGGITQSPKYLFRKEGQNVTLSCEQNLNHDAMYWYRQDPGQGLRLIYYSQIVNDFQKGDIAEGYSVSREKKESFPLTVTSAQKNPTAFYLCASSVYSGATEAFFGQGTRLTVV.

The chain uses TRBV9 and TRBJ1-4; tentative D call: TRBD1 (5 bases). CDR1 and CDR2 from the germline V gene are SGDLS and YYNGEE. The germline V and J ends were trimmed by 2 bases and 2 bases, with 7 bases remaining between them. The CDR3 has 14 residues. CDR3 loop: CASSVGGTNEKLFF. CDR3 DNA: TGTGCCAGCAGCGTTGGGGGGACTAATGAAAAACTGTTTTTT.

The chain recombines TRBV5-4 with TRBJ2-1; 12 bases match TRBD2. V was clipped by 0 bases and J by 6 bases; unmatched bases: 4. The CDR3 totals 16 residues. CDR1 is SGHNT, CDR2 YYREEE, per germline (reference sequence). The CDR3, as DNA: TGTGCCAGCAGCTTGGGACTAGCGGGAGTCCCCAATGAGCAGTTCTTC. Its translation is CASSLGLAGVPNEQFF.

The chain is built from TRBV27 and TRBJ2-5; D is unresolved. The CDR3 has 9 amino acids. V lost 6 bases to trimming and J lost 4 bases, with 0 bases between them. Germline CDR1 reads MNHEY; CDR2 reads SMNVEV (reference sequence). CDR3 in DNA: TGTGCCAGCAGAGAGACCCAGTACTTC. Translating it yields CASRETQYF.

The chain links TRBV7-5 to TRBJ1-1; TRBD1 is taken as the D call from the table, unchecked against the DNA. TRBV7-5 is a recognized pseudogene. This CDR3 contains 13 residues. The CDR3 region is CVRSSRLRGLAFF. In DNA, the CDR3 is TGTGTCAGAAGCTCCAGGCTTAGGGGGCTTGCTTTCTTT.

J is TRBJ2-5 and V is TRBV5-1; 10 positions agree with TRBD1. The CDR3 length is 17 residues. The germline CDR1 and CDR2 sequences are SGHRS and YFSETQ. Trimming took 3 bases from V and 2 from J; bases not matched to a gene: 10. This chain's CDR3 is CASSSFRDRGLQETQYF. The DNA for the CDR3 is TGCGCCAGCAGCTCGTTCCGGGACAGGGGCTTACAAGAGACCCAGTACTTC.

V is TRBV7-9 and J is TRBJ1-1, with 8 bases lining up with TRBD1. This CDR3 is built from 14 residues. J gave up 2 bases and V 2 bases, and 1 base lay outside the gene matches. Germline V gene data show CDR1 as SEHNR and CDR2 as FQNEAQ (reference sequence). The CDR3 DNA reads TGTGCCAGCAGCTTATCAGGGGGCAACACTGAAGCTTTCTTT. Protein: CASSLSGGNTEAFF.

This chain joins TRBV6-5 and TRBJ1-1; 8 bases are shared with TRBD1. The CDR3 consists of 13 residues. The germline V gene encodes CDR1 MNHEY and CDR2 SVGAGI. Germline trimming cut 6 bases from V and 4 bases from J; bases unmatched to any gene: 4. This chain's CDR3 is CASRTTGVTEAFF. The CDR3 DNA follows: TGTGCCAGCAGAACGACAGGGGTCACTGAAGCTTTCTTT.

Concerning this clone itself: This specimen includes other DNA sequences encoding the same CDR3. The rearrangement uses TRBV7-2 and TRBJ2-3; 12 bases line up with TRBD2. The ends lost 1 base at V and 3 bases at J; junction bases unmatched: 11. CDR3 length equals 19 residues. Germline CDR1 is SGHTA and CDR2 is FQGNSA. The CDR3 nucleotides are TGTGCCAGCAGCTTAGAGAACCTAGCGGGGGGGCCGGATACAGATACGCAGTATTTT. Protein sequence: CASSLENLAGGPDTDTQYF. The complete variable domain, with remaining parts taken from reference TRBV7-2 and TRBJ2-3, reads GAGVSQSPSNKVTEKGKDVELRCDPISGHTALYWYRQSLGQGLEFLIYFQGNSAPDKSGLPSDRFSAERTGGSVSTLTIQRTQQEDSAVYLCASSLENLAGGPDTDTQYFGPGTRLTVL.

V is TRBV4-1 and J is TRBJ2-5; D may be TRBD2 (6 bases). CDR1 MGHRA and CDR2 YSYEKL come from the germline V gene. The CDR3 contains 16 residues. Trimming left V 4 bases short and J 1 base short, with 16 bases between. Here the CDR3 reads CASSRATGLPQETQYF. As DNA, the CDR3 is TGCGCCAGCAGCCGAGCCACGGGACTCCCCCAAGAGACCCAGTACTTC.

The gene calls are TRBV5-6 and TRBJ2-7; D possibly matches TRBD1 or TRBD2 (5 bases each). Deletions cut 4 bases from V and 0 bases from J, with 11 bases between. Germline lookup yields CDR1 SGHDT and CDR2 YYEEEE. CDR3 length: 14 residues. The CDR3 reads CASSRDGHSYEQYF. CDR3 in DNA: TGTGCCAGCAGCAGGGACGGGCACTCCTACGAGCAGTACTTC. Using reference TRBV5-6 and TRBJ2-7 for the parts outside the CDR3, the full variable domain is DAGVTQSPTHLIKTRGQQVTLRCSPKSGHDTVSWYQQALGQGPQFIFQYYEEEERQRGNFPDRFSGHQFPNYSSELNVNALLLGDSALYLCASSRDGHSYEQYFGPGTRLTVT.

The CDR3 DNA reads as TGTGCCAGTACCGAGGGTAATTCACCCCTCCACTTT. Encoded protein: CASTEGNSPLHF. The J gene is TRBJ1-6, the V gene TRBV19; D gene ambiguous. Germline loops: CDR1 LNHDA, CDR2 SQIVND (reference sequence). The V and J ends lost 7 bases and 6 bases respectively, with 7 bases between them. This CDR3 has 12 amino acids.

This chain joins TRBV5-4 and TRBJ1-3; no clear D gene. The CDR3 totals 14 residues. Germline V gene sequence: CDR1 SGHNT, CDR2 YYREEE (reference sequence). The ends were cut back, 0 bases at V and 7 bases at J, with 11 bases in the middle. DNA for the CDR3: TGTGCCAGCAGCTTGGGGCCGCCTATGAACACCATATATTTT. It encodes CASSLGPPMNTIYF.

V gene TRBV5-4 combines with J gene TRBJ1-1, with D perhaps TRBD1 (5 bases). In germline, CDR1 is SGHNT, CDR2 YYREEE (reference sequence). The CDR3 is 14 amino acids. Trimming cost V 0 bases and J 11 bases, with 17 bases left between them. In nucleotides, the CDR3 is TGTGCCAGCAGCTTGGGGGGGACCGCCGGGGCCGCTTTCTTT. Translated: CASSLGGTAGAAFF.